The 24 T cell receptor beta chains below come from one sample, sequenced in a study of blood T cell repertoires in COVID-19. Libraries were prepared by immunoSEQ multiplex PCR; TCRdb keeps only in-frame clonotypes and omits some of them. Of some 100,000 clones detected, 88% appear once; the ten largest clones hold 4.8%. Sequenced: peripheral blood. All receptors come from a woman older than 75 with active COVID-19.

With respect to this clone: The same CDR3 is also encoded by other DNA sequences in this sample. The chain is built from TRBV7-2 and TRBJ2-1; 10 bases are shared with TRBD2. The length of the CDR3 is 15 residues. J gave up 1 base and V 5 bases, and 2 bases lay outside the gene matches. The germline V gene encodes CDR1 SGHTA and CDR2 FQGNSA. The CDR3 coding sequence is TGTGCCAGCAGCCCGACTAGCGGGTCCTACAATGAGCAGTTCTTC. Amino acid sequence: CASSPTSGSYNEQFF.

The CDR3 spells CASSYLGLRTEAFF. Here the CDR3 DNA reads TGTGCCAGCAGCTACTTGGGACTTCGGACTGAAGCTTTCTTT. This chain joins TRBV28 and TRBJ1-1, with a possible D match to TRBD1 (5 bases). V gave up 6 bases and J gave up 5 bases, with 16 bases separating them. The CDR3 length is 14 residues. CDR1 MDHEN and CDR2 SYDVKM come from the germline V gene.

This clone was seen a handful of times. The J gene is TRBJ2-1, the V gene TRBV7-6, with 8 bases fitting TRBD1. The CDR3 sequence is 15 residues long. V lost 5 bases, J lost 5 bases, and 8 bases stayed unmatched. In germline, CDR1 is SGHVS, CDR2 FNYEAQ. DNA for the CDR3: TGTGCCAGCAGCCAGGGGGCAGGGAACGACAATGAGCAGTTCTTC. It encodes CASSQGAGNDNEQFF.

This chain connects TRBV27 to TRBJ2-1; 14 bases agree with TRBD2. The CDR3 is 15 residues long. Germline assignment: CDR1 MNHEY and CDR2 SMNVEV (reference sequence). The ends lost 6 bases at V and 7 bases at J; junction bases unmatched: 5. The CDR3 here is CASRNRTSGRNEQFF. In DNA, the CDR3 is TGTGCCAGCAGGAATAGGACTAGCGGGAGGAATGAGCAGTTCTTC.

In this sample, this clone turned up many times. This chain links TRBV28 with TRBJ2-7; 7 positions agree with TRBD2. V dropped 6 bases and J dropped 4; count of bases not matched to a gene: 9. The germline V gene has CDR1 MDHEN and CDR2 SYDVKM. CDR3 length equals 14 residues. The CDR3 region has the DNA TGTGCCAGCAGCCGCGGATCTAGCGGTTACGAGCAGTACTTC. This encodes CASSRGSSGYEQYF.

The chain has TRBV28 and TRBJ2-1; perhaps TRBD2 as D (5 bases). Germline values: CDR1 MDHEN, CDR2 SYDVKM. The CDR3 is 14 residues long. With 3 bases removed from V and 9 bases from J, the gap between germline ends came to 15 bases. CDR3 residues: CASSFPETGSEQFF. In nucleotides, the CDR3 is TGTGCCAGCAGTTTTCCCGAAACTGGGAGTGAGCAGTTCTTC.

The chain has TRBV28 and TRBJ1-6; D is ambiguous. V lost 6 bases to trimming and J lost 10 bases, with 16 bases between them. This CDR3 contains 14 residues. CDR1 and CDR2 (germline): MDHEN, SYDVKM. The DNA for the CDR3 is TGTGCCAGCAGGGGCGGGCCGGCGGGATCACCCCTCCACTTT. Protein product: CASRGGPAGSPLHF.

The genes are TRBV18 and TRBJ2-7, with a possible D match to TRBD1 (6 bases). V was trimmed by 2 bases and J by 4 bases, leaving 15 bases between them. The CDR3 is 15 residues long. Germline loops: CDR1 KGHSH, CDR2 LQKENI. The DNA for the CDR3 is TGTGCCAGCTCACCATCCACCGGGACACTTTACGAGCAGTACTTC. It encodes CASSPSTGTLYEQYF.

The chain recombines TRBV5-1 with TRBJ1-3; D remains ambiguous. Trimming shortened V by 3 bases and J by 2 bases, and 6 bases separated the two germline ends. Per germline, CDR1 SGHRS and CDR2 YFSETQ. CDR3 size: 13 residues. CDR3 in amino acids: CASSWETGNTIYF. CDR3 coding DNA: TGCGCCAGCAGCTGGGAGACTGGAAACACCATATATTTT.

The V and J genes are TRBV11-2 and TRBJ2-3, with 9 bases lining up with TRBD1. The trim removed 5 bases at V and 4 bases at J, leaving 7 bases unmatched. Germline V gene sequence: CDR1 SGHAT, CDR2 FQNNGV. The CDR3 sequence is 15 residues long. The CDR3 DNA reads TGTGCCAGCAGCCGAGGGGACAGGGCCCCAGATACGCAGTATTTT. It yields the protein CASSRGDRAPDTQYF.

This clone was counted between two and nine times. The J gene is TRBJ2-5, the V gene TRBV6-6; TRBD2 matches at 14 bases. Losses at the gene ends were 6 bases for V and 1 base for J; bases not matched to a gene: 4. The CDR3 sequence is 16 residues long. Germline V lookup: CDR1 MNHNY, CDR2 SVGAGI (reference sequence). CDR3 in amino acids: CASRGLAGALQETQYF. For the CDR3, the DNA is TGTGCCAGCAGGGGACTAGCGGGAGCCCTCCAAGAGACCCAGTACTTC.

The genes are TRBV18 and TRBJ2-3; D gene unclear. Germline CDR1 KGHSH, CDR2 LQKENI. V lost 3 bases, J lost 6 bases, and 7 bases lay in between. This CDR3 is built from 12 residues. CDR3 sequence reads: CASSPQSDTQYF. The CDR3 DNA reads TGTGCCAGCTCACCTCAATCCGATACGCAGTATTTT.

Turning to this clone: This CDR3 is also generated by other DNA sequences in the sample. CDR3 DNA sequence: TGTGCCAGCAGCTTGGCAGGTGGAGAGACCCAGTACTTC. Translating it yields CASSLAGGETQYF. The rearrangement uses TRBV5-4 and TRBJ2-5; D call uncertain. Germline V gene sequence: CDR1 SGHNT, CDR2 YYREEE (reference sequence). The length of the CDR3 is 13 residues. The V and J ends lost 0 bases and 4 bases respectively, with 7 bases between them.

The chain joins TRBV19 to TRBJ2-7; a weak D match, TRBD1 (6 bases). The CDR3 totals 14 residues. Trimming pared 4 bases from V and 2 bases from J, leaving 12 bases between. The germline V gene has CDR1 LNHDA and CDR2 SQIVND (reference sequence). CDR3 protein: CASSTGTFPYEQYF. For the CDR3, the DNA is TGTGCCAGTAGTACCGGGACATTCCCCTACGAGCAGTACTTC.

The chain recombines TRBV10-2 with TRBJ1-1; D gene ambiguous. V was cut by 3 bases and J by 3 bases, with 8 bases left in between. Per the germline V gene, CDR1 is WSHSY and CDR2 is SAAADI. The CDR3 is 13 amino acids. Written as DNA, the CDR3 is TGCGCCAGCAGTGACGGCAGGTACACTGAAGCTTTCTTT. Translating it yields CASSDGRYTEAFF.

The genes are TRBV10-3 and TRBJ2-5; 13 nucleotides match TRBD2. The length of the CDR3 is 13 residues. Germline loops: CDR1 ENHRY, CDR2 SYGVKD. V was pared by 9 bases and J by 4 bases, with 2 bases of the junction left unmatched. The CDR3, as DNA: TGTGCCATAGGGACTAGCGGGACAGAGACCCAGTACTTC. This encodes CAIGTSGTETQYF.

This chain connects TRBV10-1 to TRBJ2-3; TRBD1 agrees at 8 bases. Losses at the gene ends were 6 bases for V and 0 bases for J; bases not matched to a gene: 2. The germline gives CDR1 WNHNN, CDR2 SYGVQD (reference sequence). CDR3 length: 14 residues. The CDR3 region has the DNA TGCGCCAGCAGGGGACAGGTGAGCACAGATACGCAGTATTTT. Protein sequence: CASRGQVSTDTQYF.

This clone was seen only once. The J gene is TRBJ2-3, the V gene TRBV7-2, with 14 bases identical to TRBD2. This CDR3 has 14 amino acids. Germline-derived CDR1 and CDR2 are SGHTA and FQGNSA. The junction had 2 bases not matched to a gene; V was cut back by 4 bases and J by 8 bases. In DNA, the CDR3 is TGTGCCAGCAGCTCGGGACTAGCGGGAGCTACGCAGTATTTT. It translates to CASSSGLAGATQYF.

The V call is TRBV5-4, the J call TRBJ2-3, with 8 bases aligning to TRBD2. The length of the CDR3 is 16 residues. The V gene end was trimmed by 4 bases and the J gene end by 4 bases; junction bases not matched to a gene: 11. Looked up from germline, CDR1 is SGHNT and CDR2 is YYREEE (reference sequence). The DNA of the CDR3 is TGTGCCAGCAGCCCCAGTGGCGGGAGGACCCCAGATACGCAGTATTTT. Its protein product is CASSPSGGRTPDTQYF. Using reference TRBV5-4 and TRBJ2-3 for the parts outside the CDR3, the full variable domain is ETGVTQSPTHLIKTRGQQVTLRCSSQSGHNTVSWYQQALGQGPQFIFQYYREEENGRGNFPPRFSGLQFPNYSSELNVNALELDDSALYLCASSPSGGRTPDTQYFGPGTRLTVL.

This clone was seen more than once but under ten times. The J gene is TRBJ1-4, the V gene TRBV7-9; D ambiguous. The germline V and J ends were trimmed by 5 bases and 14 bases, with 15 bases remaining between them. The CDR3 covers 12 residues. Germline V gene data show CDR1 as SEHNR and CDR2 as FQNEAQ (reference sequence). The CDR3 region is CASSPTDWLLFF. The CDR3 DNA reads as TGTGCCAGCAGCCCGACGGACTGGTTGCTGTTTTTT.

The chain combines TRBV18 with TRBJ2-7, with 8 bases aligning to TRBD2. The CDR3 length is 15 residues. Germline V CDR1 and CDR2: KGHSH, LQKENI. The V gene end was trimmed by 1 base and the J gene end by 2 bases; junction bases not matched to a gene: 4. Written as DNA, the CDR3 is TGTGCCAGCTCACCACACGGGGGGGGGACCTACGAGCAGTACTTC. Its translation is CASSPHGGGTYEQYF.

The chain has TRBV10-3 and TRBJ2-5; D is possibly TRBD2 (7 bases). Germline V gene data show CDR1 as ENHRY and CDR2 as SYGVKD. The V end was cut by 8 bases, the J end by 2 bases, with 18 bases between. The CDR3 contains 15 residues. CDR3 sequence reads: CAIASLGGGQETQYF. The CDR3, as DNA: TGTGCCATCGCGTCCTTAGGGGGGGGGCAAGAGACCCAGTACTTC.

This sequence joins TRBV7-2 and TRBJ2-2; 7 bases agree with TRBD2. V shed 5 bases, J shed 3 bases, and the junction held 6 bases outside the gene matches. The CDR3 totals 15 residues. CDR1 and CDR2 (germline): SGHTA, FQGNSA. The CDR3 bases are TGTGCCAGCAGCCCGGGACTATCTTACACCGGGGAGCTGTTTTTT. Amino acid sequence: CASSPGLSYTGELFF.

The CDR3 nucleotides read TGTGCCAGCAGCTTAGTACCGAGCAGGGATACGCAGTATTTT. Protein: CASSLVPSRDTQYF. The J gene is TRBJ2-3, the V gene TRBV7-8; D is ambiguous. This CDR3 has 14 amino acids. V lost 1 base, J lost 6 bases, and 11 bases lay in between. Looked up from germline, CDR1 is SGHVS and CDR2 is FQNEAQ.